The rows below give T cell receptor beta chains drawn from one sample of a study of cytomegalovirus exposure and HLA in healthy donors. TCRdb's table, derived via immunoSEQ multiplex PCR, lists solely in-frame clones and lacks some. The sample yields fewer than 150,000 clones, roughly 80% seen once. Sequenced: PBMCs. Receptors were obtained from a man aged 45-65 years in good health and CMV-seropositive. Each CDR3 is given with its conserved first and last residue. D genes are given only for firm matches. A clone size is listed for some rows: how often the clone was seen (once, few, many), or a class if it is expanded.

CDR3 protein,CDR3 DNA,V gene,D gene,J gene,clone size
CASRVGASYEQYF,TGCGCCAGCAGAGTGGGAGCCTCCTACGAGCAGTACTTC,TRBV5-1,-,TRBJ2-7,few
CASSWGGQDDTQYF,TGCGCCAGCAGCTGGGGGGGGCAGGATGATACGCAGTATTTT,TRBV5-1,-,TRBJ2-3,-
CASSQTGEGQPQHF,TGTGCCAGCAGCCAGACAGGGGAGGGGCAGCCCCAGCATTTT,TRBV7-2,TRBD1,TRBJ1-5,-
CAISGQATYEQYF,TGTGCCATCAGTGGACAGGCCACCTACGAGCAGTACTTC,TRBV10-3,-,TRBJ2-7,-
CASSSSRVAGNTIYF,TGTGCCAGCAGTTCCTCGAGGGTCGCTGGAAACACCATATATTTT,TRBV6-5,-,TRBJ1-3,-
CASKGHRRNTGELFF,TGTGCCAGCAAAGGTCACAGGAGGAACACCGGGGAGCTGTTTTTT,TRBV6-1,-,TRBJ2-2,-
CASSYQGAGYNEQFF,TGTGCCAGCAGCTACCAGGGGGCGGGCTACAATGAGCAGTTCTTC,TRBV6-5,TRBD1,TRBJ2-1,-
CASSYGRRGSYEQYF,TGTGCCAGCAGTTACGGCAGGCGGGGGTCCTACGAGCAGTACTTC,TRBV6-5,TRBD2,TRBJ2-7,-
CASSYGQGAHEQYF,TGTGCCAGCAGCTATGGACAGGGGGCCCACGAGCAGTACTTC,TRBV5-6,TRBD1,TRBJ2-7,-
CASSETGGRQPQHF,TGTGCCAGCAGTGAAACAGGGGGAAGACAGCCCCAGCATTTT,TRBV2,TRBD1,TRBJ1-5,-
CASSDQLDRGRSF,TGTGCCAGCAGTGACCAACTGGACCGGGGGAGGTCCTTC,TRBV2,-,TRBJ1-2,-
CAWENIVGTGTRNTEAFF,TGTGCCTGGGAGAACATTGTGGGGACAGGGACGAGGAACACTGAAGCTTTCTTT,TRBV30,TRBD1,TRBJ1-1,-
CASSLGGGITEAFF,TGTGCCAGCAGCTTAGGAGGGGGAATCACTGAAGCTTTCTTT,TRBV7-9,-,TRBJ1-1,-
CASSLTGNYGYTF,TGTGCCAGCAGTCTTACAGGGAACTATGGCTACACCTTC,TRBV6-6,-,TRBJ1-2,-
CASSLGQGRFDTF,TGTGCCAGCAGCCTGGGACAGGGGCGGTTCGACACCTTC,TRBV5-4,TRBD1,TRBJ1-2,few
CASSHENRVPVF,TGCGCCAGCAGCCATGAAAACAGGGTACCTGTCTTC,TRBV4-1,-,TRBJ1-2,-
CASSTPTSGSPSSYNEQFF,TGTGCCAGCAGCACCCCGACTAGCGGGAGTCCCTCCTCCTACAATGAGCAGTTCTTC,TRBV7-2,TRBD2,TRBJ2-1,-
CASSFGTNYEQYF,TGTGCCAGCAGCTTTGGGACAAACTACGAGCAGTACTTC,TRBV5-6,-,TRBJ2-7,-
CASSTLPGTIEETQYF,TGTGCCAGCAGTACTCTCCCCGGGACTATAGAAGAGACCCAGTACTTC,TRBV2,TRBD2,TRBJ2-5,-
CASSTGQGNGYTF,TGTGCCAGCAGTACGGGACAGGGGAATGGCTACACCTTC,TRBV6-6,TRBD1,TRBJ1-2,-
CASSYSRLPAYGYTF,TGTGCCAGCAGTTACTCGAGACTACCCGCCTATGGCTACACCTTC,TRBV6-5,-,TRBJ1-2,-
CASSYSRQGANTEAFF,TGTGCCAGCAGTTACTCGAGACAGGGGGCGAACACTGAAGCTTTCTTT,TRBV6-5,TRBD1,TRBJ1-1,few
CASSHAGIETQYF,TGCGCCAGCAGCCATGCAGGGATTGAGACCCAGTACTTC,TRBV4-1,-,TRBJ2-5,few
CASSLLGTVKETQYF,TGTGCCAGCAGCCTGCTTGGGACAGTTAAAGAGACCCAGTACTTC,TRBV5-4,TRBD1,TRBJ2-5,-
CASSPPGRAEQYF,TGTGCCAGCAGTCCCCCCGGGAGGGCCGAGCAGTACTTC,TRBV28,TRBD2,TRBJ2-7,-
CASSQAGGYNEQFF,TGCGCCAGCAGCCAAGCGGGGGGGTACAATGAGCAGTTCTTC,TRBV4-1,TRBD2,TRBJ2-1,-
CASSPPGNRGEKLFF,TGCGCCAGCAGCCCACCAGGGAATAGGGGGGAAAAACTGTTTTTT,TRBV4-1,-,TRBJ1-4,-
CASSAWSSEQPQHF,TGTGCCAGCAGCGCGTGGAGTTCGGAGCAGCCCCAGCATTTT,TRBV5-6,-,TRBJ1-5,-
CASSSQGSETQYF,TGTGCCAGCTCGTCACAGGGGTCGGAGACCCAGTACTTC,TRBV18,TRBD1,TRBJ2-5,-
CASSLSRLAGQIDTQYF,TGTGCCAGCAGTTTATCCCGGCTAGCGGGGCAGATAGATACGCAGTATTTT,TRBV27,TRBD2,TRBJ2-3,once
CATGQGTGELFF,TGTGCCACGGGACAGGGAACCGGGGAGCTGTTTTTT,TRBV30,TRBD1,TRBJ2-2,-
CASSFGGAADTQYF,TGCGCCAGCAGCTTCGGGGGGGCAGCAGATACGCAGTATTTT,TRBV5-1,TRBD2,TRBJ2-3,-
CASSQGRGHEQFF,TGTGCCAGCAGCCAAGGCAGGGGCCATGAGCAGTTCTTC,TRBV4-2,-,TRBJ2-1,-
CASSSWGERGRFNEQFF,TGTGCCAGCAGCTCCTGGGGGGAGCGGGGAAGGTTCAATGAGCAGTTCTTC,TRBV5-5,TRBD2,TRBJ2-1,-
CASSPGTGRAGNTIYF,TGTGCCAGCAGCCCTGGGACAGGGAGGGCTGGAAACACCATATATTTT,TRBV11-2,TRBD1,TRBJ1-3,-
CASSLGIDSGFGTQYF,TGCGCCAGCAGCTTGGGAATAGATAGCGGCTTTGGTACGCAGTATTTT,TRBV5-1,-,TRBJ2-3,few
CASSSRTGGNTEAFF,TGCGCCAGCAGCTCCCGGACAGGGGGGAACACTGAAGCTTTCTTT,TRBV5-1,TRBD1,TRBJ1-1,once
CASSYSGRAGETQYF,TGTGCCAGCAGTTATAGCGGGAGGGCCGGAGAGACCCAGTACTTC,TRBV6-5,TRBD2,TRBJ2-5,-
CATSRDLGSETQYF,TGTGCCACCAGCAGAGATCTAGGTTCGGAGACCCAGTACTTC,TRBV15,-,TRBJ2-5,-
CASTPGRSNQPQHF,TGTGCCAGTACTCCAGGTCGTAGCAATCAGCCCCAGCATTTT,TRBV19,-,TRBJ1-5,few
CASDIAGEETQYF,TGTGCCTCCGATATAGCGGGAGAGGAGACCCAGTACTTC,TRBV30,TRBD2,TRBJ2-5,-
CASSFRQGANTEAFF,TGCGCCAGCAGCTTTAGACAGGGGGCCAACACTGAAGCTTTCTTT,TRBV5-1,TRBD1,TRBJ1-1,-
CAWSAGTSYEQFF,TGTGCCTGGAGTGCCGGGACTAGCTATGAGCAGTTCTTC,TRBV30,TRBD2,TRBJ2-1,-
CASSERQGLQETQYF,TGTGCCAGCAGTGAAAGGCAGGGCCTCCAAGAGACCCAGTACTTC,TRBV2,-,TRBJ2-5,-
CASGAQSEGSYEQYF,TGTGCTAGTGGCGCCCAGTCCGAGGGCTCCTACGAGCAGTACTTC,TRBV12-5,-,TRBJ2-7,-
CASSESTGQGVGELFF,TGCGCCAGCAGTGAGTCGACGGGACAGGGGGTCGGGGAGCTGTTTTTT,TRBV10-1,TRBD1,TRBJ2-2,-
CAWRGPGGSPLHF,TGTGCCTGGAGGGGGCCGGGGGGATCACCCCTCCACTTT,TRBV30,-,TRBJ1-6,-
CASSEFAGQESYEQYF,TGTGCCAGCAGTGAGTTCGCGGGACAGGAGTCCTACGAGCAGTACTTC,TRBV2,TRBD1,TRBJ2-7,large
CASSAEGGGEKLFF,TGTGCCAGCAGCGCCGAAGGGGGGGGTGAAAAACTGTTTTTT,TRBV7-9,-,TRBJ1-4,few